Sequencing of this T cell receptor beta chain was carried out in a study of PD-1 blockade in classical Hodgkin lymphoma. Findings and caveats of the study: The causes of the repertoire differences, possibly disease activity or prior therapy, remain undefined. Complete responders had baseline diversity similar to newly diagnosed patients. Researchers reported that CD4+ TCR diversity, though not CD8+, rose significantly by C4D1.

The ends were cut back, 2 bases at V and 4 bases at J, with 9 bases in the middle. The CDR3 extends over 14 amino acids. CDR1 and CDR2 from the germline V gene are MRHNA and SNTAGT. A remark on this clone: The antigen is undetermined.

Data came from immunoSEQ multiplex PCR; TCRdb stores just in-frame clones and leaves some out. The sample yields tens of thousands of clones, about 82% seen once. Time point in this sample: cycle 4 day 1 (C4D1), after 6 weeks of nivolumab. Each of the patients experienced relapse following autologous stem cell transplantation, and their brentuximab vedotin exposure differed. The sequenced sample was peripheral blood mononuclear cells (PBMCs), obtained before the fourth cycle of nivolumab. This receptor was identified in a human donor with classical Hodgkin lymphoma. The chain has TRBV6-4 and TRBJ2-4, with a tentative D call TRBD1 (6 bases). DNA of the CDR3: TGTGCCAGCAGTGACCACAGGGTTAAAAACATTCAGTACTTC. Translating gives CASSDHRVKNIQYF.